This passage covers 27 T cell receptor beta chains from one sample sequenced in a study of CD8+ T cells in alopecia areata. The sequencing template was cDNA reverse transcribed from extracted RNA. Here immunoSEQ multiplex PCR was the method, and the copy in TCRdb shows in-frame clones only, minus some. This sample carries over 100,000 clones, none of them present only once. Material: lesional skin. All receptors derive from a C3H/HeJ mouse with alopecia areata. As its MHC haplotype, the strain has H2-k.

This clone has a handful of counts. The gene symbols are mouse symbols. The CDR3 end is not reached by the read, which stops 4 residues before it; the germline J gene fills it in. The chain carries TRBV1 and TRBJ1-4; the D gene is possibly TRBD1 (6 bases). Germline loops: CDR1 NSQYPW, CDR2 LRSPGD (reference sequence). Trimming removed 0 bases from V and 4 bases from J, with 12 bases in between. This CDR3 comprises 16 residues. CDR3 bases read: TGCACCTGCAGTGCAGAGGCCGGGACAAGCAACGAA. It translates to CTCSAEAGTSNE. The full CDR3 sequence reads CTCSAEAGTSNERLFF.

On this clone: All gene names here are mouse names. The read is 4 residues too short to cover the CDR3 end, so that end is filled in from the germline J gene. The chain couples TRBV1 to TRBJ2-3; 7 nucleotides agree with TRBD2. The CDR3 sequence is 17 residues long. Germline V gene data show CDR1 as NSQYPW and CDR2 as LRSPGD (reference sequence). V shed 3 bases, J shed 0 bases, and the junction held 9 bases outside the gene matches. CDR3 region: CTCSAASRGGSAETLYF. The covered CDR3 bases are TGCACCTGCAGTGCGGCATCCCGGGGGGGGAGTGCAGAA.

Points on this clone: Gene names are mouse gene names. The CDR3 DNA, read in part, is TGCACCTGCCTGGGACTGGGCAACTATGCT. It encodes CTCLGLGNYA. The full CDR3 protein is CTCLGLGNYAEQFF. The chain links TRBV1 to TRBJ2-1; 9 nucleotides line up with TRBD2. The CDR3 goes on 4 residues after the read ends, and that part is filled in from the germline J gene. After removal of 8 bases from V and 1 base from J, the junction contained 3 bases not matched to a gene. CDR1 and CDR2 (germline): NSQYPW, LRSPGD (reference sequence). This CDR3 has 14 residues.

A few counts support this clone. Genes here carry mouse names. With the read ending 4 residues before the CDR3 end, the germline J gene is used to fill in that end. This chain links TRBV13-3 with TRBJ2-1; 7 nucleotides align to TRBD1. The germline gives CDR1 NNHDY, CDR2 SYVADS. J gave up 5 bases and V 0 bases, and 2 bases lay outside the gene matches. This CDR3 spans 14 amino acids. CDR3 DNA, as far as it was read: TGTGCCAGCAGTGATGGCAGGGGGAATGCT. Its protein product is CASSDGRGNA. The whole CDR3 reads CASSDGRGNAEQFF.

Ten or more counts support this clone. Each gene name is a mouse one. The CDR3 end falls 4 residues outside the read, so it is completed with the germline J gene. The chain recombines TRBV19 with TRBJ2-5; 7 nucleotides match TRBD2. Trimming at V came to 4 bases and at J to 0 bases, leaving 5 bases not matched to a gene. Germline lookup yields CDR1 FNHDT and CDR2 SITEND (reference sequence). The CDR3 loop spans 15 amino acids. This CDR3 reads CASSPDWANQDTQYF. The sequenced part of the CDR3 DNA is TGTGCCAGCAGTCCCGACTGGGCAAACCAAGAC.

This clone was seen only a few times. Mouse names are used for the genes. The missing CDR3 end, 4 residues past where the read stops, is filled in from the germline J gene. This chain joins TRBV13-3 and TRBJ2-2, with D hard to call. There are 15 residues in the CDR3. The germline V and J ends were trimmed by 2 bases and 1 base, with 9 bases remaining between them. The germline gives CDR1 NNHDY, CDR2 SYVADS. The sequenced CDR3 bases are TGTGCCAGCAGTGACGGCTGGCAAAACACCGGG. Translated: CASSDGWQNTG. The whole CDR3 sequence reads CASSDGWQNTGQLYF.

As concerns this clone: The listed genes are named as in mouse. With the read ending 4 residues before the CDR3 end, the germline J gene is used to fill in that end. The chain recombines TRBV19 with TRBJ2-1; 8 bases agree with TRBD2. The V gene end was trimmed by 0 bases and the J gene end by 0 bases; junction bases not matched to a gene: 8. The CDR3 runs 18 residues. Germline CDR1 reads FNHDT; CDR2 reads SITEND (reference sequence). The CDR3 protein is CASSIEPGGIYNYAEQFF. Incomplete CDR3 DNA: TGTGCCAGCAGTATAGAGCCTGGGGGGATCTATAACTATGCT.

This clone turned up a few times. The genes and germline here are from mouse. The read terminates 4 residues ahead of where the CDR3 ends, so the germline J gene completes it. V usage is TRBV13-3 and J usage is TRBJ1-2; 7 bases match TRBD1. V trimming: 0 bases; J trimming: 1 base; junction bases outside the gene matches: 9. Germline lookup yields CDR1 NNHDY and CDR2 SYVADS. This CDR3 has 17 amino acids. The CDR3 protein is CASSDVKGTGVNSDYTF. CDR3 DNA, as far as it was read: TGTGCCAGCAGTGATGTAAAGGGAACAGGGGTAAACTCC.

This clone has a handful of counts. Gene names and germline refer to mouse. The observed sequence ends 4 residues before the CDR3 terminus, with the missing tail filled in from the germline J gene. The chain uses TRBV13-2 and TRBJ1-2; D uncertain. This CDR3 spans 13 amino acids. Germline assignment: CDR1 NNHNN and CDR2 SYGAGS (reference sequence). V shed 4 bases and J shed 0 bases, with 7 bases lying between them. CDR3 protein: CASGPSANSDYTF. The covered CDR3 bases are TGTGCCAGCGGTCCCAGTGCAAACTCC.

This clone was seen only a few times. Gene names denote mouse genes. The CDR3 end falls 4 residues outside the read, so it is completed with the germline J gene. This chain links TRBV1 with TRBJ2-2, with D possibly matching TRBD2 (5 bases). This CDR3 region has 16 residues. Germline V CDR1 and CDR2: NSQYPW, LRSPGD (reference sequence). The ends were cut back, 3 bases at V and 3 bases at J, with 14 bases in the middle. The covered CDR3 bases are TGCACCTGCAGTGCCTCGACTGTTGGGGACACCGGG. Translated: CTCSASTVGDTG. The full CDR3 reads CTCSASTVGDTGQLYF.

Sample share makes this clone medium-sized. Gene names refer to mouse genes. The read ends 4 residues early relative to the CDR3; the germline J gene fills the gap. The V call is TRBV19, the J call TRBJ2-2; D may be TRBD2 (6 bases). Looked up from germline, CDR1 is FNHDT and CDR2 is SITEND (reference sequence). V was cut by 1 base and J by 0 bases, with 7 bases left in between. This CDR3 spans 15 amino acids. The CDR3 loop reads CASSIRGANTGQLYF. Partial CDR3 DNA: TGTGCCAGCAGTATACGGGGGGCAAACACCGGG.

About this clone itself: Gene names and germline refer to mouse. The CDR3 extends 4 residues past the end of the read, so its final part is completed from the germline J gene. The V and J genes are TRBV19 and TRBJ2-7; 7 bases map to TRBD1. V gave up 5 bases and J gave up 3 bases; unmatched junction bases: 5. Germline CDR1 and CDR2: FNHDT and SITEND (reference sequence). The CDR3 loop spans 13 amino acids. The sequenced part of the CDR3 DNA is TGTGCCAGCAGCCTTCGGGACAGCTAT. This translates into CASSLRDSY. The CDR3 in its entirety is CASSLRDSYEQYF. The whole variable domain, filled in from reference TRBV19 and TRBJ2-7, reads GGIITQTPKFLIGQEGQKLTLKCQQNFNHDTMYWYRQDSGKGLRLIYYSITENDLQKGDLSEGYDASREKKSSFSLTVTSAQKNEMAVFLCASSLRDSYEQYFGPGTRLTVL.

This clone appeared a few times. Gene names refer to mouse genes. The CDR3 end is not reached by the read, which stops 4 residues before it; the germline J gene fills it in. The chain is built from TRBV1 and TRBJ2-5; 10 positions agree with TRBD2. The CDR3 totals 16 residues. V shed 0 bases, J shed 3 bases, and the junction held 3 bases outside the gene matches. CDR1 is NSQYPW and CDR2 is LRSPGD in the germline V gene (reference sequence). The part of the CDR3 DNA that was read is TGCACCTGCAGTGCAGAAGACTGGGGGGCACAAGAC. Its protein is CTCSAEDWGAQD. The complete CDR3 sequence is CTCSAEDWGAQDTQYF. The full variable domain, in which reference TRBV1 and TRBJ2-5 provide the parts outside the CDR3, is VTLLEQNPRWRLVPRGQAVNLRCILKNSQYPWMSWYQQDLQKQLQWLFTLRSPGDKEVKSLPGADYLATRVTDTELRLQVANMSQGRTLYCTCSAEDWGAQDTQYFGPGTRLLVL.

This clone was counted many times. There is a difference at residue 12 between the TCRdb protein and the DNA translation, so the protein given here was translated from the DNA. The germline and genes are mouse ones. The read terminates 3 residues before the CDR3 end, so the remaining end is supplied by the germline J gene. The rearrangement joins TRBV13-3 to TRBJ1-3; the match to TRBD1 covers 8 bases. The V gene end was trimmed by 2 bases and the J gene end by 3 bases; junction bases not matched to a gene: 4. The CDR3 contains 15 residues. From germline, CDR1 is NNHDY and CDR2 SYVADS. CDR3 bases read: TGTGCCAGCAGTGACAGGGGGCGCGTTGGAAATACG. It translates to CASSDRGRVGNT. The full CDR3 protein is CASSDRGRVGNTLYF.

In the case of this clone: At residue 11, the DNA translation does not agree with TCRdb's protein; the protein displayed here is the one encoded by the DNA. Gene names denote mouse genes. The read falls 3 residues short of the CDR3 end, and the missing part is taken from the germline J gene. The chain combines TRBV14 with TRBJ1-6, with TRBD1 identical over 10 bases. TRBJ1-6 is flagged as an ORF with uncertain function. Germline V lookup: CDR1 SGHDT, CDR2 FRDEAV. The length of the CDR3 is 14 residues. V was clipped by 5 bases and J by 8 bases; unmatched bases: 4. Partial CDR3 DNA: TGTGCCAGCAGAACCGGGACAGGGGATTCGCCC. Translating it yields CASRTGTGDSP. The whole CDR3 sequence is CASRTGTGDSPLYF.

The table lists this clone with a few counts. Gene names are mouse gene names. The part of the CDR3 DNA that was read is TGTGCCAGCGGGGGACTGGGGGGGGATGCT. Encoded protein: CASGGLGGDA. The whole CDR3 reads CASGGLGGDAEQFF. This chain links TRBV13-3 with TRBJ2-1, with TRBD2 matching 13 bases. The read stops 4 residues short of the end of the CDR3; the missing end is completed from the germline J gene. CDR1 and CDR2 (germline): NNHDY, SYVADS. CDR3 size: 14 residues. V was pared by 7 bases and J by 5 bases, with 3 bases of the junction left unmatched.

About this clone: All gene names here are mouse names. The read falls 4 residues short of the CDR3 end, and the missing part is taken from the germline J gene. The chain has TRBV12-1 and TRBJ2-1, with 12 bases that match TRBD2. The V gene end was trimmed by 1 base and the J gene end by 4 bases; junction bases not matched to a gene: 1. The germline V gene has CDR1 SGHSN and CDR2 HYEKVE. The CDR3 has 15 residues. Incomplete CDR3 DNA: TGTGCCAGCTCTCTGACTGGGGGGGCGTATGCT. Translated, it gives CASSLTGGAYA. The complete CDR3 reads CASSLTGGAYAEQFF. The full variable domain, rest sourced from reference TRBV12-1 and TRBJ2-1, is DSGVVQSPRHIIKEKGGRSVLTCIPISGHSNVVWYQQTLGKELKFLIQHYEKVERDKGFLPSRFSVQQFDDYHSEMNMSALELEDSAMYFCASSLTGGAYAEQFFGPGTRLTVL.

As for this clone: Here the gene names and germline are mouse. The read ends 4 residues before the CDR3 terminus; that terminus is restored from the germline J gene. This chain links TRBV13-3 with TRBJ2-2; 9 bases align to TRBD1. CDR3 length: 15 residues. The germline V gene has CDR1 NNHDY and CDR2 SYVADS. V lost 4 bases and J lost 2; bases outside the gene matches: 3. CDR3 bases read: TGTGCCAGCAGTAACAGGGGGCTTAACACCGGG. This translates into CASSNRGLNTG. In full, the CDR3 is CASSNRGLNTGQLYF.

This clone has a handful of counts. The listed genes are named as in mouse. The CDR3 end falls 4 residues outside the read, so it is completed with the germline J gene. The chain uses TRBV19 and TRBJ2-4, with D uncertain. The germline V and J ends were trimmed by 5 bases and 0 bases, with 7 bases remaining between them. Germline V CDR1 and CDR2: FNHDT, SITEND (reference sequence). This CDR3 region has 13 residues. Here the CDR3 reads CASSDISQNTLYF. CDR3 DNA (partial): TGTGCCAGCAGCGACATTAGTCAAAAC.

Only a few counts were recorded for this clone. Gene names follow the mouse nomenclature. The read ends 4 residues shy of where the CDR3 ends; the end is completed using the germline J gene. J is TRBJ2-1 and V is TRBV13-1, with TRBD1 identical over 8 bases. This CDR3 comprises 15 residues. CDR1 is NSHNY and CDR2 is SYGAGN in the germline V gene. The DNA read from the CDR3 is TGTGCCAGCAGTGATGCTGGACAGGGTGGTTCT. Protein: CASSDAGQGGS. The entire CDR3 sequence reads CASSDAGQGGSEQFF.

Concerning this clone itself: Mouse gene names apply. The read stops 4 residues short of the end of the CDR3; the missing end is completed from the germline J gene. J is TRBJ2-5 and V is TRBV1, with 8 positions matching TRBD2. This CDR3 comprises 14 residues. Germline V CDR1 and CDR2: NSQYPW, LRSPGD (reference sequence). The part of the CDR3 DNA that was read is TGCACCTGCAGTTCTCGACTGGGGAAAGAC. Translation: CTCSSRLGKD. The whole CDR3 is CTCSSRLGKDTQYF. The full variable domain, with the rest looked up from reference TRBV1 and TRBJ2-5, is VTLLEQNPRWRLVPRGQAVNLRCILKNSQYPWMSWYQQDLQKQLQWLFTLRSPGDKEVKSLPGADYLATRVTDTELRLQVANMSQGRTLYCTCSSRLGKDTQYFGPGTRLLVL.

The sample holds a few counts of this clone. All gene names here are mouse names. Coverage ceases 4 residues before the CDR3 finishes, and the germline J gene fills in the end. The rearrangement joins TRBV19 to TRBJ2-1, with TRBD2 matching over 7 bases. This CDR3 is built from 14 residues. V was clipped by 2 bases and J by 5 bases; unmatched bases: 4. Germline CDR1 reads FNHDT; CDR2 reads SITEND (reference sequence). The covered CDR3 bases are TGTGCCAGCAGTATGGGGGGGAGGGATGCT. Amino acids: CASSMGGRDA. The CDR3, in full, reads CASSMGGRDAEQFF.

This clone was counted a few times. Genes here carry mouse names. Coverage ceases 4 residues before the CDR3 finishes, and the germline J gene fills in the end. The chain employs TRBV13-2 and TRBJ2-1; D unclear. Trimming took off 3 bases at V and 0 bases at J, with 4 bases between the two ends. The germline V gene encodes CDR1 NNHNN and CDR2 SYGAGS (reference sequence). This CDR3 comprises 13 residues. The CDR3 bases that were read are TGTGCCAGCGGTGCAGATAACTATGCT. It is translated as CASGADNYA. The entire CDR3 protein is CASGADNYAEQFF.

This clone was counted many times. Gene names and germline match the mouse. Incomplete CDR3 DNA: TGCACCTGCAGTGCAGTGACAGTACAAGAC. Translated, it gives CTCSAVTVQD. The full CDR3 reads CTCSAVTVQDTQYF. The chain uses TRBV1 and TRBJ2-5; D is possibly TRBD1 (5 bases). The read finishes 4 residues shy of the CDR3 end, and the germline J gene is used to complete it. Trimming took 1 base from V and 3 from J, leaving 8 bases between them. Germline V CDR1 and CDR2: NSQYPW, LRSPGD (reference sequence). The CDR3 totals 14 residues.

This clone was recorded a few times. Genes here carry mouse names. The read is 4 residues too short to cover the CDR3 end, so that end is filled in from the germline J gene. The chain couples TRBV13-3 to TRBJ2-2, with TRBD1 matching over 8 bases. The V and J ends lost 4 bases and 4 bases, in that order; junction bases with no gene match: 3. CDR1 is NNHDY and CDR2 is SYVADS in the germline V gene. The CDR3 length is 14 residues. CDR3 protein: CASSSGGGTGQLYF. CDR3 bases read: TGTGCCAGCAGTTCAGGGGGCGGCACCGGG.

In the case of this clone: Mouse germline and gene names are used. The CDR3 is cut off 4 residues early in the read; its end comes from the germline J gene. The chain has TRBV17 and TRBJ1-1, with TRBD1 identical over 12 bases. From germline, CDR1 is MNHDT and CDR2 YYDKIL. This CDR3 is built from 15 residues. The CDR3 is CASSVPGQGAAEVFF. The covered CDR3 bases are TGTGCTAGCAGCGTTCCGGGACAGGGGGCCGCA.

Only a few counts were recorded for this clone. The protein here is the DNA translation, as the TCRdb protein differs from it at residue 13. Gene names and germline match the mouse. The read is 3 residues too short to cover the CDR3 end, so that end is filled in from the germline J gene. The gene calls are TRBV1 and TRBJ1-6, with D possibly being TRBD1 (6 bases). TRBJ1-6 is recorded as an ORF, its role being uncertain. CDR1 and CDR2 from the germline V gene are NSQYPW and LRSPGD (reference sequence). The CDR3 extends over 16 amino acids. V lost 1 base to trimming and J lost 5 bases, with 12 bases between them. CDR3 in amino acids: CTCSAAPGQNNSPLYF. The CDR3 DNA, read in part, is TGCACCTGCAGTGCAGCCCCGGGACAAAATAATTCGCCC.